The rows below give T cell receptor beta chains drawn from one sample of a study of blood T cell repertoires in COVID-19. TCRdb keeps only in-frame clones here, not all; method: immunoSEQ multiplex PCR. Of a few hundred thousand clones detected, 88% appear once; the ten largest clones hold approximately 1%. The sequenced material came from PBMCs or T cells enriched from blood (not recorded which). The receptor source for this set is a woman between 25 and 40 years old who had recovered from COVID-19. The CDR3 runs from the conserved cysteine through the conserved F or W. A D gene is named only where the DNA matches it firmly. For some rows the clone size is stated as once, few or many, or as a class when expanded; others skip it.

abundance: once; d_gene: NA; j_gene: TRBJ1-2; v_gene: TRBV7-2; CDR3aa: CASSSGGGSSSYGYTF; CDR3nt: TGTGCCAGCAGCTCGGGGGGGGGCAGCTCCTCCTATGGCTACACCTTC
abundance: NA; d_gene: NA; j_gene: TRBJ1-5; v_gene: TRBV4-2; CDR3aa: CASSQDRRRPQHF; CDR3nt: TGTGCCAGCAGCCAAGACCGAAGGAGACCCCAGCATTTT
abundance: few; d_gene: NA; j_gene: TRBJ2-7; v_gene: TRBV7-3; CDR3aa: CASSLGGGYYEQYF; CDR3nt: TGTGCCAGCAGCTTAGGGGGCGGATACTACGAGCAGTACTTC
abundance: NA; d_gene: TRBD2; j_gene: TRBJ2-3; v_gene: TRBV9; CDR3aa: CASSPVSGGYF; CDR3nt: TGTGCCAGCAGCCCCGTTAGCGGGGGGTATTTT
abundance: NA; d_gene: TRBD2; j_gene: TRBJ2-3; v_gene: TRBV10-3; CDR3aa: CAISETFRLAGSTDTQYF; CDR3nt: TGTGCCATCAGTGAGACTTTTAGGCTAGCGGGGAGCACAGATACGCAGTATTTT
abundance: NA; d_gene: NA; j_gene: TRBJ2-2; v_gene: TRBV27; CDR3aa: CASSLTTRTGELFF; CDR3nt: TGTGCCAGCAGTTTAACAACACGCACCGGGGAGCTGTTTTTT
abundance: once; d_gene: NA; j_gene: TRBJ1-1; v_gene: TRBV28; CDR3aa: CASNFREGATEAFF; CDR3nt: TGTGCCAGCAACTTCAGGGAAGGGGCAACTGAAGCTTTCTTT
abundance: NA; d_gene: TRBD2; j_gene: TRBJ2-1; v_gene: TRBV4-1; CDR3aa: CASSPQAGPSYNEQFF; CDR3nt: TGCGCCAGCAGCCCTCAAGCGGGACCATCCTACAATGAGCAGTTCTTC
abundance: NA; d_gene: NA; j_gene: TRBJ2-7; v_gene: TRBV24-1; CDR3aa: CATSSQGSYEQYF; CDR3nt: TGTGCCACCAGTAGCCAGGGTTCCTACGAGCAGTACTTC
abundance: NA; d_gene: TRBD2; j_gene: TRBJ2-3; v_gene: TRBV27; CDR3aa: CASSLSPNLAGGPGGTDTQYF; CDR3nt: TGTGCCAGCAGTTTATCCCCGAACCTAGCGGGGGGGCCTGGAGGCACAGATACGCAGTATTTT
abundance: NA; d_gene: TRBD2; j_gene: TRBJ2-3; v_gene: TRBV9; CDR3aa: CASSVGLAGGTQYF; CDR3nt: TGTGCCAGCAGCGTAGGGCTAGCGGGAGGAACGCAGTATTTT
abundance: NA; d_gene: TRBD2; j_gene: TRBJ2-7; v_gene: TRBV2; CDR3aa: CASMSPISGSFNEQYF; CDR3nt: TGTGCCAGCATGTCCCCAATCAGCGGGAGTTTCAACGAGCAGTACTTC
abundance: once; d_gene: NA; j_gene: TRBJ1-6; v_gene: TRBV11-3; CDR3aa: CASSLDPTRSPLHF; CDR3nt: TGTGCCAGCAGCTTAGATCCCACTCGGTCACCCCTCCACTTT
abundance: NA; d_gene: NA; j_gene: TRBJ1-1; v_gene: TRBV28; CDR3aa: CASTRRGGYTEAFF; CDR3nt: TGTGCCAGCACCCGCCGGGGTGGGTACACTGAAGCTTTCTTT
abundance: NA; d_gene: TRBD1; j_gene: TRBJ2-3; v_gene: TRBV25-1; CDR3aa: CASSEGQGSSTDTQYF; CDR3nt: TGTGCCAGCAGTGAGGGACAGGGGTCTAGCACAGATACGCAGTATTTT
abundance: NA; d_gene: TRBD1; j_gene: TRBJ1-4; v_gene: TRBV5-1; CDR3aa: CASRRDRVDEKLFF; CDR3nt: TGCGCCAGCAGACGAGACAGGGTCGACGAAAAACTGTTTTTT
abundance: few; d_gene: NA; j_gene: TRBJ1-6; v_gene: TRBV3-1/TRBV3-2; CDR3aa: CASSQEGLNSPLHF; CDR3nt: TGTGCCAGCAGCCAAGAGGGCCTTAATTCACCCCTCCACTTT
abundance: NA; d_gene: NA; j_gene: TRBJ2-7; v_gene: TRBV5-5; CDR3aa: CASSFTGEVYEQYF; CDR3nt: TGTGCCAGCAGCTTTACAGGGGAGGTCTACGAGCAGTACTTC
abundance: NA; d_gene: NA; j_gene: TRBJ2-5; v_gene: TRBV28; CDR3aa: CASTSDSYQETQYF; CDR3nt: TGTGCCAGCACGTCCGACAGCTACCAAGAGACCCAGTACTTC
abundance: NA; d_gene: TRBD1; j_gene: TRBJ1-5; v_gene: TRBV24-1; CDR3aa: CATQDRTNQPQHF; CDR3nt: TGTGCCACCCAGGACAGGACCAATCAGCCCCAGCATTTT
abundance: NA; d_gene: NA; j_gene: TRBJ2-1; v_gene: TRBV5-6; CDR3aa: CASSLIGRVDEQFF; CDR3nt: TGTGCCAGCAGCTTAATCGGTCGAGTGGATGAGCAGTTCTTC
abundance: NA; d_gene: NA; j_gene: TRBJ2-7; v_gene: TRBV7-9; CDR3aa: CASSSSGAGEQYF; CDR3nt: TGTGCCAGCAGCTCCTCAGGGGCGGGCGAGCAGTACTTC
abundance: NA; d_gene: TRBD1; j_gene: TRBJ1-6; v_gene: TRBV30; CDR3aa: CAASTGDNSPLHF; CDR3nt: TGTGCCGCCTCGACAGGGGATAATTCACCCCTCCACTTT
abundance: few; d_gene: NA; j_gene: TRBJ1-1; v_gene: TRBV9; CDR3aa: CASRSRGTEAFF; CDR3nt: TGTGCCAGCCGTTCCAGGGGTACTGAAGCTTTCTTT
abundance: NA; d_gene: NA; j_gene: TRBJ1-4; v_gene: TRBV6-5; CDR3aa: CASKGGVTDNEKLFF; CDR3nt: TGTGCCAGCAAGGGAGGGGTGACGGATAATGAAAAACTGTTTTTT
abundance: NA; d_gene: TRBD2; j_gene: TRBJ2-3; v_gene: TRBV5-1; CDR3aa: CASSLQQREGQPPDTQYF; CDR3nt: TGCGCCAGCAGCTTGCAGCAGCGGGAGGGCCAACCCCCAGATACGCAGTATTTT
abundance: NA; d_gene: TRBD2; j_gene: TRBJ2-7; v_gene: TRBV30; CDR3aa: CAWTGLAGASEQYF; CDR3nt: TGTGCCTGGACAGGGCTAGCGGGGGCCTCCGAGCAGTACTTC
abundance: NA; d_gene: TRBD1; j_gene: TRBJ1-2; v_gene: TRBV6-2/TRBV6-3; CDR3aa: CASSSRGTETYGYTF; CDR3nt: TGTGCCAGCAGTTCCCGGGGGACAGAAACTTATGGCTACACCTTC
abundance: NA; d_gene: TRBD1; j_gene: TRBJ2-7; v_gene: TRBV5-1; CDR3aa: CASSLGGGTPPQYF; CDR3nt: TGCGCCAGCAGCTTAGGGGGCGGTACCCCCCCACAGTACTTC
abundance: once; d_gene: NA; j_gene: TRBJ1-2; v_gene: TRBV2; CDR3aa: CASSGEPGHNYGYTF; CDR3nt: TGTGCCAGCAGTGGGGAACCGGGACACAACTATGGCTACACCTTC
abundance: NA; d_gene: NA; j_gene: TRBJ2-2; v_gene: TRBV6-5; CDR3aa: CASSYNRAGELFF; CDR3nt: TGTGCCAGCAGCTACAACAGGGCCGGGGAGCTGTTTTTT
abundance: NA; d_gene: NA; j_gene: TRBJ2-3; v_gene: TRBV30; CDR3aa: CAWERQVVRDTQYF; CDR3nt: TGTGCCTGGGAGAGACAGGTAGTTCGTGATACGCAGTATTTT
abundance: NA; d_gene: TRBD1; j_gene: TRBJ1-4; v_gene: TRBV4-3; CDR3aa: CASSQDLTGRPTNEKLFF; CDR3nt: TGCGCCAGCAGCCAAGATTTGACAGGGAGGCCAACTAATGAAAAACTGTTTTTT
abundance: NA; d_gene: NA; j_gene: TRBJ1-5; v_gene: TRBV23-1; CDR3aa: CARLGARSQPQHF; CDR3nt: TGCGCCAGATTGGGGGCGCGGAGTCAGCCCCAGCATTTT
abundance: NA; d_gene: TRBD2; j_gene: TRBJ2-7; v_gene: TRBV5-1; CDR3aa: CASSFLTSGGFVYEQYF; CDR3nt: TGCGCCAGCAGCTTTTTGACTAGCGGGGGGTTCGTCTACGAGCAGTACTTC
abundance: NA; d_gene: TRBD1; j_gene: TRBJ1-1; v_gene: TRBV13; CDR3aa: CASSLRTGPTMRTTQAFF; CDR3nt: TGTGCCAGCAGCTTACGGACAGGGCCAACCATGAGGACTACTCAAGCTTTCTTT
abundance: once; d_gene: NA; j_gene: TRBJ1-3; v_gene: TRBV3-1/TRBV3-2; CDR3aa: CASSQAIPTDTIYF; CDR3nt: TGTGCCAGCAGCCAAGCAATACCCACGGACACCATATATTTT
abundance: NA; d_gene: NA; j_gene: TRBJ2-1; v_gene: TRBV11-2; CDR3aa: CASSSVDSSSYNEQFF; CDR3nt: TGTGCCAGCAGCTCTGTGGACAGTAGCTCCTACAATGAGCAGTTCTTC
abundance: NA; d_gene: NA; j_gene: TRBJ1-2; v_gene: TRBV28; CDR3aa: CASNIRTPNYGYTF; CDR3nt: TGTGCCAGCAATATACGGACTCCGAACTATGGCTACACCTTC
abundance: NA; d_gene: NA; j_gene: TRBJ1-6; v_gene: TRBV6-5; CDR3aa: CATSPDSEVGVNLHF; CDR3nt: TGTGCCACGTCCCCTGACAGCGAGGTTGGGGTTAACCTCCACTTT
abundance: NA; d_gene: NA; j_gene: TRBJ2-1; v_gene: TRBV12-3/TRBV12-4; CDR3aa: CASSLTGFNEQFF; CDR3nt: TGTGCCAGCAGTTTAACCGGGTTCAATGAGCAGTTCTTC
abundance: NA; d_gene: NA; j_gene: TRBJ1-2; v_gene: TRBV21-1; CDR3aa: CASSKAQGPAPYGYTF; CDR3nt: TGTGCCAGCAGCAAAGCACAGGGGCCGGCCCCTTATGGCTACACCTTC
abundance: NA; d_gene: TRBD1; j_gene: TRBJ1-1; v_gene: TRBV19; CDR3aa: CASSTGQGNKNTEAFF; CDR3nt: TGTGCCAGTAGTACCGGACAGGGGAATAAGAACACTGAAGCTTTCTTT
abundance: once; d_gene: NA; j_gene: TRBJ1-1; v_gene: TRBV9; CDR3aa: CASSESLNTEAFF; CDR3nt: TGTGCCAGCAGCGAGAGCCTTAACACTGAAGCTTTCTTT
abundance: NA; d_gene: TRBD1; j_gene: TRBJ1-1; v_gene: TRBV5-1; CDR3aa: CASSLAGGEMNTEAFF; CDR3nt: TGCGCCAGCAGCTTGGCAGGGGGCGAGATGAACACTGAAGCTTTCTTT
abundance: NA; d_gene: NA; j_gene: TRBJ2-1; v_gene: TRBV5-8; CDR3aa: CASSLTGQNEQFF; CDR3nt: TGTGCCAGCAGCTTGACAGGGCAGAATGAGCAGTTCTTC
abundance: NA; d_gene: NA; j_gene: TRBJ1-2; v_gene: TRBV2; CDR3aa: CASSEQGSNYGYTF; CDR3nt: TGTGCCAGCAGTGAACAGGGATCGAACTATGGCTACACCTTC
abundance: NA; d_gene: TRBD1; j_gene: TRBJ1-2; v_gene: TRBV28; CDR3aa: CASSLAGGVIEGYTF; CDR3nt: TGTGCCAGCAGTTTAGCAGGGGGCGTCATCGAGGGCTACACCTTC
abundance: NA; d_gene: TRBD1; j_gene: TRBJ1-2; v_gene: TRBV19; CDR3aa: CASTTTGGLKIYGYTF; CDR3nt: TGTGCCAGTACCACGACAGGGGGACTCAAGATCTATGGCTACACCTTC
abundance: NA; d_gene: NA; j_gene: TRBJ1-5; v_gene: TRBV7-2; CDR3aa: CASSSSTGSNQPQHF; CDR3nt: TGTGCCAGCAGCTCCTCGACGGGAAGCAATCAGCCCCAGCATTTT